The source of this TCR beta chain is a study of T cell repertoires in cytomegalovirus infection. V lost 5 bases to trimming and J lost 2 bases, with 16 bases between them. The CDR3 consists of 16 residues. This clonotype was seen many times. Its specificity is not known. Each CDR3 protein gets one entry after TCRdb re-called the reads with MiXCR. This table holds 450,000 to 550,000 distinct CDR3 sequences, approximately 17% found once. Study-wide results and limits: HLA-C-restricted CMV-specific TCR beta clonotypes were dominant in the ex vivo response.

The specimen was CD8+ T cells from PBMCs. The sequence was collected from a human donor in good health (CMV status not recorded). Some clones in this sample may be carry-over from other donors' samples. The chain joins TRBV12-3 or TRBV12-4 to TRBJ1-3; unclear D gene. The CDR3 DNA is TGTGCCAGCAGTGATCCCCGAGCTGGGCCTGGAAACACCATATATTTT. Protein product: CASSDPRAGPGNTIYF.